One sample yielded the 4 T cell receptor beta chains listed below, sequenced in a study of shared clonotypes between healthy human individuals. Assay used: immunoSEQ multiplex PCR; TCRdb lists only in-frame clones, some missing. The table has roughly 2,000,000 clones, about 95% seen once. The naive CD8 subset, CD45RO-negative cells positively selected for CCR7, excluded terminally differentiated effector memory CD45RA+ cells. Sample: naive CD8+ T cells sorted from blood. The receptors were sampled from a man aged 18 to 29 in good health.

This clone was detected only once. The rearrangement joins TRBV4-2 to TRBJ1-1; D is undetermined. This CDR3 is 14 amino acids long. Trimming took 4 bases from V and 0 from J, leaving 9 bases between them. CDR1 is LGHNA, CDR2 YNFKEQ, per germline. The CDR3 sequence: CASSRGSLNTEAFF. CDR3 coding DNA: TGTGCCAGCAGCCGAGGGAGTTTGAACACTGAAGCTTTCTTT.

The J gene is TRBJ1-2, the V gene TRBV27; 9 bases map to TRBD1. V gave up 3 bases and J gave up 6 bases; unmatched junction bases: 17. Per germline, CDR1 MNHEY and CDR2 SMNVEV (reference sequence). CDR3 length: 18 amino acids. CDR3 region: CASSFLAGQGSHRDGYTF. The CDR3, as DNA: TGTGCCAGCAGTTTTTTGGCGGGACAGGGTTCCCATCGTGATGGCTACACCTTC.

V is TRBV27 and J is TRBJ1-2; no definite D call. Germline V gives CDR1 MNHEY, CDR2 SMNVEV (reference sequence). The CDR3 extends over 13 amino acids. Trimming left V 10 bases short and J 3 bases short, with 15 bases between. The CDR3 DNA reads as TGTGCCACCAGGCCCTTAGAGGACTATGGCTACACCTTC. Protein: CATRPLEDYGYTF.

Turning to this clone: This sample includes further DNA sequences coding for the same CDR3. The rearrangement joins TRBV5-4 to TRBJ1-3; TRBD1 might be the D (5 bases). The CDR3 contains 14 residues. Germline CDR1 and CDR2: SGHNT and YYREEE (reference sequence). V lost 1 base, J lost 1 base, and 6 bases lay in between. The CDR3, as DNA: TGTGCCAGCAGCTTGTCAGGGTCTGGAAACACCATATATTTT. Its protein product is CASSLSGSGNTIYF.